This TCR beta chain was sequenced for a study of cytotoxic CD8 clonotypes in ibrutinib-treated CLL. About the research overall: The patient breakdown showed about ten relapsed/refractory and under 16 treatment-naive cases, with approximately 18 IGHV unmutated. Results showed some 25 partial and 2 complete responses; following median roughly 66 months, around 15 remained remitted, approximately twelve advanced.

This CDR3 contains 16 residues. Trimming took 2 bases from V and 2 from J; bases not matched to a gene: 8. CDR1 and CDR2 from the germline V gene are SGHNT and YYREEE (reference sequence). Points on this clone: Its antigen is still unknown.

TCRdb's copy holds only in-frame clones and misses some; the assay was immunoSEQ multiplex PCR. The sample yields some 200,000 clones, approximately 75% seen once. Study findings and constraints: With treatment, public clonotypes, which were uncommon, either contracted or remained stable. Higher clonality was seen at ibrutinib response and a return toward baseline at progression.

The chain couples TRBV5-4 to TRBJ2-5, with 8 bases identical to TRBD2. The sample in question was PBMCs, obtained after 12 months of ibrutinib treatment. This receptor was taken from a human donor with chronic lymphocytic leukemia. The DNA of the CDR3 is TGTGCCAGCAGCTTAGGAAGCGGGAGAGATCAAGAGACCCAGTACTTC. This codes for CASSLGSGRDQETQYF. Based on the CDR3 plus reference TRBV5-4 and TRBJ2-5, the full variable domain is ETGVTQSPTHLIKTRGQQVTLRCSSQSGHNTVSWYQQALGQGPQFIFQYYREEENGRGNFPPRFSGLQFPNYSSELNVNALELDDSALYLCASSLGSGRDQETQYFGPGTRLLVL.